This T cell receptor beta chain was sequenced in a study of blood T cell repertoires in COVID-19. Study as a whole: Both acute and convalescent COVID-19 samples were obtained from the United States, Italy and Spain. PBMCs, B-cell-depleted T cells, or T cells were the source of the cDNA or gDNA that made up the material.

CDR1 and CDR2 from the germline V gene are MNHEY and SVGAGI. The CDR3 runs 13 residues. V gave up 7 bases and J gave up 3 bases, with 11 bases separating them. Per the original data handling: Counts of nucleated cells, estimated from reference gene primer amplification, were obtained. Sequencing used immunoSEQ multiplex PCR; TCRdb keeps in-frame clones, though not all of them. V and J calls plus clone size are reproduced from that table; the DNA served to infer D and trimming. The sample includes 150,000 to 200,000 clones, over 75% of them seen just once. The V call is TRBV6-5, the J call TRBJ2-3; D not resolved. This clonotype originated in a woman in her 70s with acute or convalescent COVID-19. What was sequenced was peripheral blood. The CDR3 protein is CASKSSGTDTQYF. The CDR3 nucleotides are TGTGCCAGCAAATCCTCCGGTACAGATACGCAGTATTTT.